This section outlines one TCR beta chain sequence together with its context. What it recognizes is unknown. The sample originates from a study of cytomegalovirus exposure and HLA in healthy donors. Study context: The early release's HLA-typed donors yielded 78 million or so unique TCRs. General study findings and limits: Earlier analysis yielded a pattern in which most TCR beta V segments were productive about 87% or about 30% of the time. When a later analysis compared HLA-associated TCR beta chains with equally common others, the HLA-associated chains turned out to be more clonally expanded and to have lower generation probabilities. Immune exposure information comprised only CMV serostatus.

PCR employed 60 Vbeta and 13 Jbeta primers. TCRdb's table, derived via immunoSEQ multiplex PCR, lists solely in-frame clones and lacks some. This sample has about 130,000 clones, with 80% found just once. The CDR3 has 15 amino acids. V dropped 2 bases and J dropped 5 bases, with 15 bases sitting between them. The germline V gene has CDR1 KGHSH and CDR2 LQKENI. This TCR came from a human donor in good health. Sample: PBMCs. V usage is TRBV18 and J usage is TRBJ1-2; D is perhaps TRBD1 (6 bases). CDR3 sequence (DNA): TGTGCCAGCTCACCAAACAGTGGGGGCAGGTATGGCTACACCTTC. Translated: CASSPNSGGRYGYTF.